This T cell receptor (beta chain) was identified during a study of T cells in Graves' hyperthyroidism and ophthalmopathy. Study results and caveats: Blood samples included most of the expanded thyroid clonotypes exceeding 0.001. A 13 V-J signature model discriminated ophthalmopathy versus stable hyperthyroidism.

Researchers amplified the TCR beta CDR3 regions from RNA transcripts. Carried out on the TCR CDR3, a first-round RT-PCR used the HTBI primer set. TCRdb called the multiplex PCR reads again in MiXCR, with one record for every CDR3 protein. The repertoire consists of approximately 400,000 distinct CDR3 sequences, with more than 13% occurring once and the leading ten covering approximately 29%. The CDR3 length is 16 residues. Trimming took 6 bases from V and 5 from J; bases not matched to a gene: 14. Germline V lookup: CDR1 MNHEY, CDR2 SVGEGT. A remark on this clonotype: Its antigen is still unknown.

The sequence derives from a man in his fifties or sixties with Graves' ophthalmopathy. The sequenced sample consisted of blood. The chain joins TRBV6-2 or TRBV6-3 to TRBJ2-3, with TRBD2 matching 7 bases. CDR3 sequence: CASRPTGTTRGDTQYF. CDR3 DNA sequence: TGTGCCAGCAGACCGACCGGGACTACGCGCGGAGATACGCAGTATTTT.